Only a few counts were recorded for the clone carrying this T cell receptor (beta chain). Its cognate antigen is unknown. This CDR3 is 17 amino acids long. Trimming cost V 4 bases and J 0 bases, with 15 bases left between them. CDR1 and CDR2 (germline): SGHTA, FQGNSA. Assay: immunoSEQ multiplex PCR; the TCRdb copy retains only in-frame clones and omits some. The repertoire holds some 160,000 clones, with around nine tenths as singletons. This record belongs to a study of cytomegalovirus exposure and HLA in healthy donors. The study's findings and limits: In a later analysis, first-cohort TCR clusters were found to tend to co-occur in the 90 to 150 validation repertoires. The authors confirmed in vitro that a few CMV-associated chains were specific for CMV antigens. Researchers counted 164 TCR beta chains as cytomegalovirus-associated.

The TCR sequence derives from a man younger than 30 in good health and CMV-seronegative. This chain uses TRBV7-2 with TRBJ2-2; D may be TRBD2 (6 bases). The sample comprised PBMCs. CDR3 bases: TGTGCCAGCAGCTACAACCCTAGCGTAACGAACACCGGGGAGCTGTTTTTT. It is translated as CASSYNPSVTNTGELFF.